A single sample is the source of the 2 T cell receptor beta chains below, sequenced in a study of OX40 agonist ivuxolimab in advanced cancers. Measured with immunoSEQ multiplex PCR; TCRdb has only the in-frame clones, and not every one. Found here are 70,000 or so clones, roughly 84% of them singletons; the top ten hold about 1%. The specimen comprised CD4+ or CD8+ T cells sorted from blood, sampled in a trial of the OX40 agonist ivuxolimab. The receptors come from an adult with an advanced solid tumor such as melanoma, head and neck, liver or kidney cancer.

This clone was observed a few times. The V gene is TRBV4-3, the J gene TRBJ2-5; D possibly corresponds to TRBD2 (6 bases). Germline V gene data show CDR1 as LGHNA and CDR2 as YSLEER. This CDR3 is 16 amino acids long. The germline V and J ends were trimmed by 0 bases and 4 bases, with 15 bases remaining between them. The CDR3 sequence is CASSQDLTRGRETQYF. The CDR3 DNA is TGCGCCAGCAGCCAAGATCTCACGCGGGGAAGAGAGACCCAGTACTTC.

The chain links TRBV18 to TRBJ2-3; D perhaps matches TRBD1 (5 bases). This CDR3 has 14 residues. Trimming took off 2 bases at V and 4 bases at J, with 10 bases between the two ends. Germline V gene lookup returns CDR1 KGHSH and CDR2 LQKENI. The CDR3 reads CASSPVQGPDTQYF. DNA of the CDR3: TGTGCCAGCTCACCAGTGCAGGGCCCAGATACGCAGTATTTT.